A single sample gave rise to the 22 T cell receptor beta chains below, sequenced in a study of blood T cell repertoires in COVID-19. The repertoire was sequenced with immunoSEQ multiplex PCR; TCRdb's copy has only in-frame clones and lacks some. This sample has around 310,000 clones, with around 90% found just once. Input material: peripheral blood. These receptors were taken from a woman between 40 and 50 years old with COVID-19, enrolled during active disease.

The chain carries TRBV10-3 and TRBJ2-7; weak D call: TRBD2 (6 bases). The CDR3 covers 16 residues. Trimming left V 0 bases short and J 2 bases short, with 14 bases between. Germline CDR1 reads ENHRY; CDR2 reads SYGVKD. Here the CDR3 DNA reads TGTGCCATCAGTGAGTCTTTGGAGGGAGTGGCCTACGAGCAGTACTTC. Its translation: CAISESLEGVAYEQYF.

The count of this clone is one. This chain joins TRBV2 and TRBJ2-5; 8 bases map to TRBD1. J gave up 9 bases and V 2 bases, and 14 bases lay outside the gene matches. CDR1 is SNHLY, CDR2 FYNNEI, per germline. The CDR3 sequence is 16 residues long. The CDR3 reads CASSEKGRGPLQAQYF. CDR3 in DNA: TGTGCCAGCAGTGAAAAGGGCAGGGGGCCCTTACAGGCCCAGTACTTC.

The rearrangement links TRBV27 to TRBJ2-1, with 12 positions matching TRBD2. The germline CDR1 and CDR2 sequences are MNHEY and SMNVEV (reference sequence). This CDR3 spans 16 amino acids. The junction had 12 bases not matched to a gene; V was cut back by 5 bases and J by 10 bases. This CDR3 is CASSRGASGGGGEQFF. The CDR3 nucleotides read TGTGCCAGCAGTCGCGGCGCTAGCGGGGGGGGAGGGGAGCAGTTCTTC.

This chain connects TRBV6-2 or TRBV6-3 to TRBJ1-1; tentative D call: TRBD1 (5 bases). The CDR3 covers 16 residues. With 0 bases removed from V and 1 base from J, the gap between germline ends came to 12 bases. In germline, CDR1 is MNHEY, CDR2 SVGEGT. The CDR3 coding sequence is TGTGCCAGCAGTTACTCAAGTGCAGGGCAGAACACTGAAGCTTTCTTT. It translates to CASSYSSAGQNTEAFF.

CDR3 in DNA: TGTGCCAGCAGTTACGGGGCAGGGTCCTTCTCACCCCTCCACTTT. This encodes CASSYGAGSFSPLHF. V gene TRBV6-5 combines with J gene TRBJ1-6; tentatively, D is TRBD1 (5 bases). The CDR3 extends over 15 amino acids. Looked up from germline, CDR1 is MNHEY and CDR2 is SVGAGI. The V end lost 2 bases, the J end lost 10 bases, and 15 bases lay between the germline ends.

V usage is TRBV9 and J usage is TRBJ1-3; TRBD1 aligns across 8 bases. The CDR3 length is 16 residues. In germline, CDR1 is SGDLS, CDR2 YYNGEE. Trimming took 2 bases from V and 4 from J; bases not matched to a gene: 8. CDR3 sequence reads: CASSVTGQGSGNTIYF. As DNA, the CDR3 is TGTGCCAGCAGCGTTACCGGACAGGGCTCGGGAAACACCATATATTTT.

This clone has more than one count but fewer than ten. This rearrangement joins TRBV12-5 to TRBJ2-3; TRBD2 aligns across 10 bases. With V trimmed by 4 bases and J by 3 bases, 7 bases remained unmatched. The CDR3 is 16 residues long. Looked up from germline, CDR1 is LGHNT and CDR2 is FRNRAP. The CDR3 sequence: CASGWKREGQTDTQYF. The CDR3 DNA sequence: TGTGCTAGTGGTTGGAAGCGGGAGGGCCAGACAGATACGCAGTATTTT.

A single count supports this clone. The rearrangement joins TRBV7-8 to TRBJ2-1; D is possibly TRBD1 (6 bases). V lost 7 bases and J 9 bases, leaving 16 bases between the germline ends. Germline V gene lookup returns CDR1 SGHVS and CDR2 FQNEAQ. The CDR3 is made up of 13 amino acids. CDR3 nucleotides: TGTGCCAGCACAGATACAGGGCTCGGTGAGCAGTTCTTC. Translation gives CASTDTGLGEQFF.

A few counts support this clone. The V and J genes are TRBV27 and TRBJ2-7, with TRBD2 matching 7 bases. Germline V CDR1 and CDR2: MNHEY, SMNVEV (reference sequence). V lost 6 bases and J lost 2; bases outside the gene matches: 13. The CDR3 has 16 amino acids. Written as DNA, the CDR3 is TGTGCCAGCAGCCGAACTAGCGAACGATGGCCCTACGAGCAGTACTTC. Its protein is CASSRTSERWPYEQYF.

In DNA, the CDR3 is TGTGCCAGCAGCCATCGACAGGGAGATGGCTACACCTTC. Its protein product is CASSHRQGDGYTF. This chain uses TRBV3-1 (or the pseudogene TRBV3-2) with TRBJ1-2; 7 bases match TRBD1. CDR1 is LGHDT, CDR2 YNNKEL, per germline (reference sequence). The CDR3 runs to 13 residues. J was trimmed by 6 bases and V by 3 bases; bases with no gene match: 4.

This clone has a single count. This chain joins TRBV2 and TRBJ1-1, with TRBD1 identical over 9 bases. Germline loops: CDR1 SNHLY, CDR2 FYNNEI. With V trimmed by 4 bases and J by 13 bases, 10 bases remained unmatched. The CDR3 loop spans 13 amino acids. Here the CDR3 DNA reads TGTGCCAGCAGTGGTCTTATTAGGACAGGGGTTTTCTTT. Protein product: CASSGLIRTGVFF.

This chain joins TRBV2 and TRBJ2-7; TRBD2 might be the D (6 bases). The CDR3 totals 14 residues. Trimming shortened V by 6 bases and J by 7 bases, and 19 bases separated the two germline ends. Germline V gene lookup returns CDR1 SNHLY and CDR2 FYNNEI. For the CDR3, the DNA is TGTGCCAGCAGGGGGAGGATGAGGAAGGGGGAGCAGTACTTC. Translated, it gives CASRGRMRKGEQYF.

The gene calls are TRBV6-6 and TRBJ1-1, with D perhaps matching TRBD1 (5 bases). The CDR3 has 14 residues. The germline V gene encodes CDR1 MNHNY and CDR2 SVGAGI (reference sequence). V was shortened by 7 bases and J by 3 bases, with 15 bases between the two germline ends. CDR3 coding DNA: TGTGCCAGCAAAACCCGAACGGGGGACACTGAAGCTTTCTTT. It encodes CASKTRTGDTEAFF.

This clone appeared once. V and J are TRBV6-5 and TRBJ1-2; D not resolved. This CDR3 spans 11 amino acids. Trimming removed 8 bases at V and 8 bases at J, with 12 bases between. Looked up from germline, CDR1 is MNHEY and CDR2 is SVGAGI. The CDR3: CASRRGSGYTF. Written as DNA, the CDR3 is TGTGCCAGCCGACGGGGAAGCGGCTACACCTTC.

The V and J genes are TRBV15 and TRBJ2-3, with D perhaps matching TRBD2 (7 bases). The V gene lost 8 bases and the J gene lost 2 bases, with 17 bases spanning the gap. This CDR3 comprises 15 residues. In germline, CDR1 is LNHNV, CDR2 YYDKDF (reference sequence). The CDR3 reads CATQEQGGPTDTQYF. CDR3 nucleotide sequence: TGTGCCACCCAAGAACAGGGAGGGCCCACAGATACGCAGTATTTT.

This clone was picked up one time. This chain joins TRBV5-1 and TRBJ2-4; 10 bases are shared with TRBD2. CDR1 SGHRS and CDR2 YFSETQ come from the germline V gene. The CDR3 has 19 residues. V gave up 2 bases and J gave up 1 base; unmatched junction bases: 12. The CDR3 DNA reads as TGCGCCAGCAGCTTCTTTACTAGCGGGGCCGGTGGGGCCAAAAACATTCAGTACTTC. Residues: CASSFFTSGAGGAKNIQYF.

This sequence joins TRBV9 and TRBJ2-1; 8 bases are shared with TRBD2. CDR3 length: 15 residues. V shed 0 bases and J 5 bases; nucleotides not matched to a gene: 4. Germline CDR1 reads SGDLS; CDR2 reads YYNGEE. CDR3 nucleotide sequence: TGTGCCAGCAGCGTAGGCGGGGGGCGGGACAATGAGCAGTTCTTC. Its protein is CASSVGGGRDNEQFF.

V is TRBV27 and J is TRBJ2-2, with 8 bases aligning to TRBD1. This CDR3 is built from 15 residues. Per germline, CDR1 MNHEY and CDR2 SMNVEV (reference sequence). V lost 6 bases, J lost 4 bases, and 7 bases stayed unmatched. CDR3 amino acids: CASSKQGVSTGELFF. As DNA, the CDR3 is TGTGCCAGCAGCAAACAGGGGGTGAGCACCGGGGAGCTGTTTTTT.

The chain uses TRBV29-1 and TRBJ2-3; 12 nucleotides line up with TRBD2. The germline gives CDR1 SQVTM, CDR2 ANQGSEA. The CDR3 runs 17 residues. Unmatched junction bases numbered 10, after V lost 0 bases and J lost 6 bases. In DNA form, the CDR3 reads TGCAGCGTTGAAGAGGGGGCTAGCGGGAGGGCCAGGGATACGCAGTATTTT. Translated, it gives CSVEEGASGRARDTQYF.

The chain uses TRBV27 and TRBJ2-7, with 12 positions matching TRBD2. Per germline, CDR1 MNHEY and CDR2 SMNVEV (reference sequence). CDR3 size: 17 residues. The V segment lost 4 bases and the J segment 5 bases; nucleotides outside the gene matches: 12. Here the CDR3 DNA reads TGTGCCAGCAGTTCGGGGCGACTAGCGGGAGTCGCCCACGAGCAGTACTTC. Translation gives CASSSGRLAGVAHEQYF.

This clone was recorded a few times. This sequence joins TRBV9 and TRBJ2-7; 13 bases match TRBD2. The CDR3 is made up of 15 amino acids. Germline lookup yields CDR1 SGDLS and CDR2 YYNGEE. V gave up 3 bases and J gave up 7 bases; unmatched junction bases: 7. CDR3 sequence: CASSDGLAGAEEQYF. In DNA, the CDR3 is TGTGCCAGCAGCGACGGACTAGCGGGAGCGGAAGAGCAGTACTTC.

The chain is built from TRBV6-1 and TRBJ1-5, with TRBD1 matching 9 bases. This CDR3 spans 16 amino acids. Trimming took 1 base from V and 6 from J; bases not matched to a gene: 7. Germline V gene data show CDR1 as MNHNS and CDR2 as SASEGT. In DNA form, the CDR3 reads TGTGCCAGCAGTGAAGGATGGGGGACAGGGCGTCAGCCCCAGCATTTT. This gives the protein CASSEGWGTGRQPQHF.